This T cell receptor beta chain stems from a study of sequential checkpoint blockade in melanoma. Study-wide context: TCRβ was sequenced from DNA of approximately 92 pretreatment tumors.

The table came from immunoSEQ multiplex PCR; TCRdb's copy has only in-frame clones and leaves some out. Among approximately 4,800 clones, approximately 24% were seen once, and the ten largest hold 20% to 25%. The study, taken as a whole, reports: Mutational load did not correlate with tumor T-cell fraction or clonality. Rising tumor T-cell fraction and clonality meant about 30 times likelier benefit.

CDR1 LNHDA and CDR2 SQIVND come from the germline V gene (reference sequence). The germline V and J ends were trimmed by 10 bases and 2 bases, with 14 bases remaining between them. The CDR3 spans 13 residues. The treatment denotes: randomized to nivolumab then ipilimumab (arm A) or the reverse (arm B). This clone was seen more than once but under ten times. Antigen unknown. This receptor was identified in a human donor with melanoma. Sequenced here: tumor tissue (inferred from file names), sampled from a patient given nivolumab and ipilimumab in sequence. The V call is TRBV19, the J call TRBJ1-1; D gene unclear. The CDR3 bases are TGTGCCACCTCATCAACGGTTAACACTGAAGCTTTCTTT. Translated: CATSSTVNTEAFF. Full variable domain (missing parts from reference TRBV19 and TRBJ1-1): DGGITQSPKYLFRKEGQNVTLSCEQNLNHDAMYWYRQDPGQGLRLIYYSQIVNDFQKGDIAEGYSVSREKKESFPLTVTSAQKNPTAFYLCATSSTVNTEAFFGQGTRLTVV.